The 32 T cell receptor beta chains below all came from one sample that was sequenced in a study of T-cell reconstitution after alpha-beta-depleted transplantation in children (dated by TCRdb to about 2016). Libraries were built with PCR. The reads were generated on an Illumina HiSeq 2500. To normalize quantification of the TCRbeta repertoire, the TCR libraries were built with molecular barcoding that relied on unique molecular identifiers. TCRdb cleaned the public reads at Q25 with fastp, built clones with MiXCR and kept in-frame beta chains. Every entry covers one CDR3 protein and lists the most common genes and DNA from its rows. The sample table holds more than 150,000 distinct CDR3 sequences, of which about 14% were seen once. The biggest ten clones account for approximately 13% of the sample. The source material was PBMCs from the stem cell graft donor, sampled from the stem cell graft. These receptor sequences come from a human donor who donated a stem cell graft to a child with acute lymphoblastic leukemia.

This clonotype was recorded once. The rearrangement links TRBV25-1 to TRBJ1-5; D perhaps matches TRBD1 (5 bases). Trimming took off 1 base at V and 1 base at J, with 8 bases between the two ends. This CDR3 has 15 amino acids. Germline-derived CDR1 and CDR2 are MGHDK and SYGVNS. CDR3 sequence reads: CASSESGGSNQPQHF. In DNA form, the CDR3 reads TGTGCCAGCAGTGAATCCGGGGGAAGCAATCAGCCCCAGCATTTT. The complete variable domain, with remaining parts taken from reference TRBV25-1 and TRBJ1-5, reads EADIYQTPRYLVIGTGKKITLECSQTMGHDKMYWYQQDPGMELHLIHYSYGVNSTEKGDLSSESTVSRIRTEHFPLTLESARPSHTSQYLCASSESGGSNQPQHFGDGTRLSIL.

This clonotype was observed many times. The chain carries TRBV10-3 and TRBJ2-1; a possible D gene is TRBD2 (6 bases). The CDR3 is 12 residues long. V lost 4 bases and J 10 bases, leaving 11 bases between the germline ends. Germline CDR1 and CDR2: ENHRY and SYGVKD. For the CDR3, the DNA is TGTGCCATCAGTGGCGGGGTACGAGAGCAGTTCTTC. Amino acids: CAISGGVREQFF.

This clonotype showed up many times. This sequence joins TRBV28 and TRBJ1-2; D unresolved. The CDR3 spans 13 residues. Between the trimmed V and J ends, which lost 6 bases and 8 bases, there was a span of 16 bases. CDR1 is MDHEN and CDR2 is SYDVKM in the germline V gene. This chain's CDR3 is CASSRIGGEGYTF. As DNA, the CDR3 is TGTGCCAGCAGCCGAATTGGTGGGGAGGGCTACACCTTC.

This clonotype was seen at least ten times. This chain joins TRBV7-8 and TRBJ1-1; D perhaps matches TRBD1 (5 bases). The germline CDR1 and CDR2 sequences are SGHVS and FQNEAQ. The CDR3 runs to 14 residues. Trimming removed 4 bases at V and 2 bases at J, with 11 bases between. This chain's CDR3 is CASSSTVLNTEAFF. The CDR3 DNA reads TGTGCCAGCAGCTCGACAGTACTCAACACTGAAGCTTTCTTT.

As regards this clonotype: This may be a read error, as it is one base from a much larger clone. The chain is built from TRBV20-1 and TRBJ1-2; 7 bases are a match to TRBD1. CDR3 size: 12 residues. The germline V gene encodes CDR1 DFQATT and CDR2 SNEGSKA (reference sequence). CDR3 in DNA: TGCAGTGCTAGCCGACAGGGTAATGGCTACAGCTTC. It is translated as CSASRQGNGYSF.

This clonotype was recorded at least ten times. The chain's CDR3 is CSGGDRYTESEAFF. Here the CDR3 DNA reads TGCAGCGGAGGGGACAGATACACTGAGTCGGAAGCTTTCTTT. The V and J genes are TRBV29-1 and TRBJ1-1; 7 bases agree with TRBD1. Germline loops: CDR1 SQVTM, CDR2 ANQGSEA. Unmatched junction bases numbered 16, after V lost 7 bases and J lost 8 bases. This CDR3 is 14 amino acids long.

CDR3 amino acids: CAWKGPLNTEAFF. Written as DNA, the CDR3 is TGTGCCTGGAAAGGGCCCCTGAACACTGAAGCTTTCTTT. The rearrangement uses TRBV30 and TRBJ1-1; D not certain. The ends were cut back, 4 bases at V and 0 bases at J, with 9 bases in the middle. Per germline, CDR1 GTSNPN and CDR2 SVGIG (reference sequence). The CDR3 runs 13 residues. The full variable domain, completed using reference TRBV30 and TRBJ1-1, is SQTIHQWPATLVQPVGSPLSLECTVEGTSNPNLYWYRQAAGRGLQLLFYSVGIGQISSEVPQNLSASRPQDRQFILSSKKLLLSDSGFYLCAWKGPLNTEAFFGQGTRLTVV.

Concerning this clonotype: A read error may explain this, as a much larger clone is one base away. The rearrangement joins TRBV29-1 to TRBJ1-5; a possible D gene is TRBD1 (5 bases). CDR1 is SQVTM, CDR2 ANQGSEA, per germline. V was clipped by 4 bases and J by 4 bases, with 11 bases between them. This CDR3 is built from 13 residues. The CDR3 loop is CSVVLGGNQPQHF. CDR3 coding DNA: TGCAGCGTTGTGCTCGGGGGTAATCAGCCCCAGCATTTT.

In its sample, this clonotype was seen a few times. The genes are TRBV12-3 or TRBV12-4 and TRBJ1-5; D ambiguous. The CDR3 contains 15 residues. V was trimmed by 3 bases and J by 5 bases, leaving 14 bases between them. The CDR3 DNA reads as TGTGCCAGCAGTTTTGACCAGCAGAGGGATCAGCCCCAGCATTTT. It is translated as CASSFDQQRDQPQHF.

This clonotype has a count of ten or more. The chain links TRBV10-2 to TRBJ2-3, with 11 bases lining up with TRBD2. The CDR3 consists of 16 residues. CDR1 is WSHSY and CDR2 is SAAADI in the germline V gene. The trim removed 4 bases at V and 4 bases at J, leaving 7 bases unmatched. Here the CDR3 reads CASSGDIAGGPDTQYF. The CDR3 coding sequence is TGCGCCAGCAGTGGTGACATAGCGGGAGGGCCAGATACGCAGTATTTT.

This clonotype was seen repeatedly, ten times or more. J is TRBJ1-5 and V is TRBV27; D not resolved. The V end lost 1 base, the J end lost 0 bases, and 7 bases lay between the germline ends. Germline V gene lookup returns CDR1 MNHEY and CDR2 SMNVEV (reference sequence). The CDR3 extends over 15 amino acids. As DNA, the CDR3 is TGTGCCAGCAGTTTATTGGCAGTTAGCAATCAGCCCCAGCATTTT. Residues: CASSLLAVSNQPQHF.

The J gene is TRBJ2-5, the V gene TRBV5-4; TRBD1 matches at 8 bases. Trimming cost V 5 bases and J 2 bases; bases outside gene matches: 11. The CDR3 covers 16 residues. Germline V gene sequence: CDR1 SGHNT, CDR2 YYREEE (reference sequence). As DNA, the CDR3 is TGTGCCAGCAGGAGTACAGGGGGAATCGATCAAGAGACCCAGTACTTC. Residues: CASRSTGGIDQETQYF.

This clonotype was observed many times. This chain joins TRBV14 and TRBJ2-7; D call uncertain. The CDR3 covers 14 residues. Germline CDR1 is SGHDN and CDR2 is FVKESK. V was trimmed by 0 bases and J by 3 bases, leaving 9 bases between them. CDR3 bases: TGTGCCAGCAGCCAAGAGGGCATTAGCTACGAGCAGTACTTC. Its translation is CASSQEGISYEQYF.

This clonotype was picked up one time. J is TRBJ2-7 and V is TRBV21-1; TRBD2 reflects the table's D call only, with no check against the DNA. TRBV21-1 is classified as a pseudogene. The CDR3 consists of 17 residues. CDR3 residues: CASGNTTISGTQYEQYF. CDR3 nucleotide sequence: TGTGCCAGCGGCAACACGACGATTAGCGGGACTCAATACGAGCAGTACTTC.

This chain connects TRBV15 to TRBJ1-5; D is perhaps TRBD1 (5 bases). The germline V gene encodes CDR1 LNHNV and CDR2 YYDKDF (reference sequence). The ends were cut back, 4 bases at V and 4 bases at J, with 17 bases in the middle. CDR3 size: 16 residues. The CDR3 sequence: CATSMGRPEGNQPQHF. CDR3 bases: TGTGCCACCAGCATGGGACGACCCGAGGGGAATCAGCCCCAGCATTTT.

This clonotype showed up many times. This chain joins TRBV6-1 and TRBJ2-2; weak D call: TRBD1 (6 bases). Germline lookup yields CDR1 MNHNS and CDR2 SASEGT. V was cut by 8 bases and J by 2 bases, with 15 bases left in between. This CDR3 has 15 residues. CDR3 sequence: CASRLGTPNTGELFF. DNA of the CDR3: TGTGCCAGCCGACTCGGGACACCAAACACCGGGGAGCTGTTTTTT.

This clonotype was recorded many times. The V gene is TRBV7-9, the J gene TRBJ2-7, with D perhaps matching TRBD1 (5 bases). The V end lost 0 bases, the J end lost 1 base, and 13 bases lay between the germline ends. From germline, CDR1 is SEHNR and CDR2 FQNEAQ (reference sequence). This CDR3 is built from 16 residues. In nucleotides, the CDR3 is TGTGCCAGCAGCTTAGCAGCAGGGTTTTATTCCTACGAGCAGTACTTC. It translates to CASSLAAGFYSYEQYF.

The V and J genes are TRBV20-1 and TRBJ2-1; TRBD1 matches at 11 bases. This CDR3 is built from 15 residues. The V and J ends lost 0 bases and 5 bases, in that order; junction bases with no gene match: 3. Germline loops: CDR1 DFQATT, CDR2 SNEGSKA (reference sequence). CDR3 bases: TGCAGTGCTAGAGACAGGACAGGGGGCAACAATGAGCAGTTCTTC. Amino acids: CSARDRTGGNNEQFF.

This clonotype appeared many times. V gene TRBV7-8 combines with J gene TRBJ2-5, with D uncertain. The CDR3 is made up of 16 amino acids. CDR1 is SGHVS, CDR2 FQNEAQ, per germline. V was clipped by 5 bases and J by 4 bases, with 20 bases between them. CDR3 nucleotides: TGTGCCAGCAGCCCCAGGACGGATCAGTCGGGAGAGACCCAGTACTTC. Its protein product is CASSPRTDQSGETQYF.

This chain joins TRBV10-3 and TRBJ2-3; D uncertain. V was trimmed by 3 bases and J by 1 base, leaving 11 bases between them. In germline, CDR1 is ENHRY, CDR2 SYGVKD. The CDR3 loop spans 15 amino acids. The CDR3 reads CAISDPGVGTDTQYF. CDR3 DNA sequence: TGTGCCATCAGTGACCCTGGTGTTGGCACAGATACGCAGTATTTT.

The table lists this clonotype with many counts. The chain joins TRBV20-1 to TRBJ2-1; D is possibly TRBD2 (5 bases). V was trimmed by 3 bases and J by 3 bases, leaving 9 bases between them. This CDR3 contains 13 residues. Germline V CDR1 and CDR2: DFQATT, SNEGSKA (reference sequence). The CDR3 region is CSASGISYNEQFF. CDR3 nucleotides: TGCAGTGCTAGCGGGATTAGCTACAATGAGCAGTTCTTC.

This clonotype was seen ten or more times. V gene TRBV12-3 or TRBV12-4 combines with J gene TRBJ2-2; TRBD1 agrees at 7 bases. The CDR3 has 16 residues. The J segment lost 4 bases and the V segment lost 6 bases, leaving 11 bases of the junction unmatched. In DNA form, the CDR3 reads TGTGCCAGCAGCCCGACGTCGGACAGGACCACCGGGGAGCTGTTTTTT. This encodes CASSPTSDRTTGELFF.

This clonotype was picked up many times. The rearrangement uses TRBV12-3 or TRBV12-4 and TRBJ2-1; no definite D call. The V gene lost 1 base and the J gene lost 9 bases, with 10 bases spanning the gap. This CDR3 is built from 13 residues. The CDR3 reads CASSLGLVGEQFF. The DNA for the CDR3 is TGTGCCAGCAGTTTAGGGCTAGTTGGTGAGCAGTTCTTC.

This clonotype appeared many times. The chain couples TRBV25-1 to TRBJ2-2; D perhaps matches TRBD2 (6 bases). Trimming left V 1 base short and J 5 bases short, with 8 bases between. In germline, CDR1 is MGHDK, CDR2 SYGVNS. The CDR3 is 14 residues long. CDR3 loop: CASSEWGGTGELFF. The CDR3 nucleotides read TGTGCCAGCAGTGAATGGGGAGGAACCGGGGAGCTGTTTTTT.

The chain carries TRBV12-3 or TRBV12-4 and TRBJ1-2; unclear D gene. Between the trimmed V and J ends, which lost 4 bases and 6 bases, there was a span of 6 bases. This CDR3 spans 11 amino acids. CDR3 DNA sequence: TGTGCCAGCAGTTCGTGGAATGGCTACACCTTC. Protein sequence: CASSSWNGYTF.

This clonotype was observed at least ten times. V gene TRBV20-1 combines with J gene TRBJ2-7; 10 bases align to TRBD2. With V trimmed by 0 bases and J by 2 bases, 7 bases remained unmatched. Per the germline V gene, CDR1 is DFQATT and CDR2 is SNEGSKA (reference sequence). The CDR3 runs to 16 residues. The CDR3 loop is CSARDGGAGGPYEQYF. CDR3 nucleotides: TGCAGTGCTAGAGATGGGGGAGCGGGAGGGCCCTACGAGCAGTACTTC.

This clonotype was seen ten or more times. V gene TRBV7-9 combines with J gene TRBJ2-7, with unresolved D. The V gene's germline CDR1 is SEHNR and CDR2 FQNEAQ (reference sequence). V was cut by 1 base and J by 6 bases, with 4 bases left in between. This CDR3 comprises 11 residues. In DNA form, the CDR3 reads TGTGCCAGCAGCTTAGGTACCGAGCAGTACTTC. It encodes CASSLGTEQYF.

This clonotype came up many times. This rearrangement joins TRBV20-1 to TRBJ2-1; D may match TRBD1 or TRBD2 (7 bases each). The CDR3 is made up of 15 amino acids. The germline V gene has CDR1 DFQATT and CDR2 SNEGSKA (reference sequence). V lost 5 bases and J 7 bases, leaving 21 bases between the germline ends. This CDR3 is CSAAAGDRVPNEQFF. CDR3 DNA: TGCAGTGCTGCGGCGGGGGACAGAGTCCCTAATGAGCAGTTCTTC.

This clonotype was counted many times. The chain uses TRBV4-2 and TRBJ2-1, with TRBD2 matching 12 bases. The CDR3 extends over 16 amino acids. Trimming cost V 8 bases and J 8 bases; bases outside gene matches: 13. Germline-derived CDR1 and CDR2 are LGHNA and YNFKEQ. The CDR3 sequence is CASRSLGTSGLDEQFF. The DNA for the CDR3 is TGTGCCAGCCGCTCCCTTGGGACTAGCGGGCTCGATGAGCAGTTCTTC.

This clonotype appeared a few times. This chain joins TRBV20-1 and TRBJ2-3, with 11 nucleotides matching TRBD2. Germline-derived CDR1 and CDR2 are DFQATT and SNEGSKA (reference sequence). The CDR3 spans 16 residues. V dropped 1 base and J dropped 0; count of bases not matched to a gene: 3. The CDR3 reads CSARGLAGPSTDTQYF. CDR3 in DNA: TGCAGTGCTAGAGGACTAGCGGGACCTAGCACAGATACGCAGTATTTT.

Ten or more counts support this clonotype. This chain connects TRBV7-9 to TRBJ1-1; D perhaps matches TRBD1 (5 bases). This CDR3 is built from 13 residues. V was trimmed by 5 bases and J by 5 bases, leaving 12 bases between them. CDR1 is SEHNR, CDR2 FQNEAQ, per germline (reference sequence). The CDR3 bases are TGTGCCAGCAGCGGGGCAGGCCTTACTGAAGCTTTCTTT. Protein: CASSGAGLTEAFF.

This clonotype was recorded many times. V usage is TRBV7-6 and J usage is TRBJ2-3, with D maybe TRBD2 (5 bases). V lost 5 bases and J 8 bases, leaving 17 bases between the germline ends. The CDR3 length is 14 residues. Germline V gene lookup returns CDR1 SGHVS and CDR2 FNYEAQ. The CDR3 region has the DNA TGTGCCAGCAGCCCGATAATGGGAGAGGCTACGCAGTATTTT. Protein product: CASSPIMGEATQYF.